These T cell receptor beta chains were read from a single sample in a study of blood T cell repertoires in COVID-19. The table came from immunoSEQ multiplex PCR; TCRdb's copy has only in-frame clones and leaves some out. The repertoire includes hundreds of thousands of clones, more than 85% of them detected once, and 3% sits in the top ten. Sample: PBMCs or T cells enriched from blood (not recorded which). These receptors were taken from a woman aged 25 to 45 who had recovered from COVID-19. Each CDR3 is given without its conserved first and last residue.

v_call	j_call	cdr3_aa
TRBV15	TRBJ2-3	ATSRDRLGVDTQY
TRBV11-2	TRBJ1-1	ASSRGTEAF
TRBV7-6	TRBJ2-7	ASSLAGPSGIYEQY
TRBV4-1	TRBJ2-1	ASSQDPGLGYNEQF
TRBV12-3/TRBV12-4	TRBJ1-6	ASRPRINSPLH
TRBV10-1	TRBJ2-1	ASSGTLPGQGAYNEQF
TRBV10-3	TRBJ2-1	AISESGGIYNEQF
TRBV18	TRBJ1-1	ASSTGENTEAF
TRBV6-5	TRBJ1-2	ASSLGLFYGYT
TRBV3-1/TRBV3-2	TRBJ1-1	ASSLTALNTEAF
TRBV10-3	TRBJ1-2	AISDGQGAGYGYT
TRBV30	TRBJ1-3	AWTVTFSGNTIY
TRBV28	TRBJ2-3	ASHRGGSGDTQY
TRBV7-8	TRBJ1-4	ASSLVPSGQGFEKLF
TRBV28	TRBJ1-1	ASYLGQGSSEAF
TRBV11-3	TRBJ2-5	ASSPGQGVAETQY
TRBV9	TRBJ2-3	ASSFGGGAGTDTQY